The text below deals with one T cell receptor beta chain. Its antigen is as yet unknown. This CDR3 has 14 amino acids. CDR1 and CDR2 (germline): MNHEY, SMNVEV (reference sequence). Trimming pared 3 bases from V and 6 bases from J, leaving 14 bases between. The data were obtained in a study of T cell responses to AZD1222 COVID-19 vaccine. Study in general: It was second doses at about 4 or about 12 weeks that were pooled. General study points: Among spike-specific TCRs, nearly half reportedly target unmutated variant regions. The study sampled repertoires only after the peak T cell response.

Repertoires were generated with immunoSEQ multiplex PCR, while TCRdb's copy carries only in-frame clones and drops some. The table includes about 130,000 clones, 70% to 90% detected once. V is TRBV27 and J is TRBJ1-1; TRBD1 is a possible D gene (5 bases). The sequencing here drew on peripheral blood, taken on day 0 of AZD1222 vaccination. The TCR comes from an adult in good health. For the CDR3, the DNA is TGTGCCAGCAGTTTGGGGTTCCGGGGGGCTGAAGCTTTCTTT. Translation: CASSLGFRGAEAFF.